Detailed here is one T cell receptor beta chain. Its target is not known. Baseline, cycle 4 day 1, and cycle 7 day 1 were the blood sampling points. TCRdb's copy holds only in-frame clones and misses some; the assay was immunoSEQ multiplex PCR. The profile shows approximately 60,000 clones, approximately 84% of them singletons. The junction had 5 bases not matched to a gene; V was cut back by 4 bases and J by 1 base. This CDR3 spans 15 amino acids. Germline CDR1 KGHSH, CDR2 LQKENI. This sample stems from a study of OX40 agonist ivuxolimab in advanced cancers. Whole-study context: Aged roughly 20 to 79 with a mean of approximately 57 years, they were less than 90% male. Three patients showed partial responses: one hepatocellular carcinoma and two cutaneous melanoma cases. Regarding the study as a whole: Researchers did not determine the expanded peripheral T cells' antigen specificity.

This sample comprised CD4+ or CD8+ T cells sorted from blood, obtained in a trial of the OX40 agonist ivuxolimab. V and J are TRBV18 and TRBJ1-1; 8 positions match TRBD1. This clonotype was sampled from an adult with an advanced solid tumor such as melanoma, head and neck, liver or kidney cancer. This chain's CDR3 is CASSLGTGSNTEAFF. The CDR3 DNA is TGTGCCAGCTCACTGGGGACAGGTTCGAACACTGAAGCTTTCTTT.